This TCR beta chain emerged from a study of T cells in Graves' hyperthyroidism and ophthalmopathy. Study-wide results and limits: It was a median approximately 7.1 months before onset that the model predicted ophthalmopathy.

As to this clonotype: No antigen is known for it. This may come from a read error, since a much larger clone is one base off.

Germline CDR1 is LNHNV and CDR2 is YYDKDF (reference sequence). There are 14 residues in the CDR3. Amplified TCR beta CDR3 regions came from RNA transcripts. TCR CDR3 regions were first amplified by RT-PCR with HTBI primers. One entry per CDR3 protein, called by TCRdb with MiXCR from the multiplex PCR reads. The sample holds about 370,000 distinct CDR3 sequences, roughly 15% seen once. Sequenced: blood. The gene calls are TRBV15 and TRBJ2-7; D not resolved. This TCR was recovered from a woman aged 55 to 70 with Graves' ophthalmopathy. The CDR3 DNA reads TGTGACACCAGCAATCCTGGCCTCTCCTGGGTGCAGTACTTC. Its protein product is CDTSNPGLSWVQYF.